This TCR beta chain is drawn from a study of OX40 agonist ivuxolimab in advanced cancers. Some background on the complete study: Ivuxolimab was an agonistic, fully human IgG2 monoclonal antibody directed against OX40 (CD134), a costimulatory receptor. The paper describes the monotherapy dose-escalation part (N ≈ 52 patients) of the phase I trial of ivuxolimab. Intravenous ivuxolimab was administered to patients every 2 weeks at six dose levels: 0.01, 0.1, 0.3, 1.5, 3 and 10 mg/kg. Among the 50 to 55 dose-escalation patients, approximately 20 had hepatocellular carcinoma, some 15 melanoma, 9 renal cell carcinoma and 9 head and neck cancer. The dose-escalation cohort was around 84% male with a mean age of approximately 59 years, ranging from roughly 23 to 80. Three dose-escalation patients achieved partial responses, one with hepatocellular carcinoma and two with cutaneous melanoma. The purpose of peripheral TCRbeta sequencing was to test whether ivuxolimab changed TCR sequence diversity and led to clonal T-cell expansion. Patients were allowed to have had prior anti-PD-1, anti-PD-L1 or anti-CTLA-4 therapy, and 30% to 50% of the dose-escalation patients had previously received checkpoint inhibitors.

The trial excluded patients who had a history of autoimmune disease or who were on systemic immunosuppression. Peripheral blood for TCR sequencing was collected from all dose cohorts at baseline, on cycle 4 day 1, and on cycle 7 day 1. The samples were taken from a phase I, first-in-human, multicenter, open-label dose-escalation trial of ivuxolimab. Adults with locally advanced or metastatic melanoma, renal cell carcinoma, hepatocellular carcinoma or head and neck squamous cell carcinoma were enrolled in the trial. Before TCR sequencing, CD4+ T cells and CD8+ T cells from peripheral blood were sorted into separate populations. Concerning this clone itself: Its antigen is unknown. No clone much larger than this one lies a single base away; base qualities are absent.

Genomic DNA was isolated from the sorted cells so that the TCRbeta CDR3 region could be sequenced. TCRbeta CDR3 regions were sequenced using the immunoSEQ Assay. TCRdb mirrors the immuneACCESS table, restricted to in-frame sequences. Some clones are absent from its copies; in checked studies, under half trace to an unresolved V gene, and the reason for the others is unknown. The sample records tens of thousands of clones, 85% to 90% of which are singletons. The ten largest clones add up to around 13% of the sample. Study-wide findings and limitations: Low levels of normalized T-cell clonal expansion were also seen in some patients who did not respond. On average, CD8+ T cells showed more expanded clones than CD4+ T cells after ivuxolimab. At doses of 0.1 to 3.0 mg/kg, clonal expansion of both CD4+ and CD8+ T cells in blood was seen between baseline and week 6. Antigen specificity was not determined for the clonally expanded peripheral T cells. Partial responders in the 0.1-3.0 mg/kg groups had among the lowest normalized peripheral clonal expansion, especially among CD8+ T cells.

This sequence was found in an adult with an advanced solid tumor such as melanoma, head and neck, liver or kidney cancer. The specimen comprised CD4+ or CD8+ T cells sorted from blood, sampled in a trial of the OX40 agonist ivuxolimab.

The bases are TGTGCCAGCAGTAGCCGGGACAGGGGGCCATACGAGCAGTACTTC. Its translation is CASSSRDRGPYEQYF. This chain is built from TRBV7-9 and TRBJ2-7; 12 junctional bases match TRBD1. Spanning cysteine to phenylalanine, the CDR3 consists of 15 amino acids. Only the CDR3 part of the read is kept: 45 bases, read in frame from the first base. CDR1 SEHNR and CDR2 FQNEAQ were looked up in the germline V gene (reference sequence). Ends trimmed: V by 6 bases, J by 4 bases; bases unmatched to a gene: 7.